What follows are 8 T cell receptor beta chains derived from one specimen sequenced in a study of T cells in Graves' hyperthyroidism and ophthalmopathy. What was amplified from RNA transcripts were TCR beta CDR3 regions. An initial round of RT-PCR targeting the TCR CDR3 relied on the HTBI primer set. TCRdb recomputed calls from the multiplex PCR reads with MiXCR, one row per CDR3 protein. The data show about half a million distinct CDR3 sequences, with about 20% seen just once and around 50% held by the top ten. Sequences were obtained from blood. Every receptor here comes from a middle-aged man with Graves' ophthalmopathy.

This sequence joins TRBV10-3 and TRBJ1-5; D not certain. The germline CDR1 and CDR2 sequences are ENHRY and SYGVKD. The CDR3 loop spans 14 amino acids. V was shortened by 2 bases and J by 0 bases, with 5 bases between the two germline ends. CDR3 loop: CAISEEFSNQPQHF. Written as DNA, the CDR3 is TGTGCCATCAGTGAGGAATTTAGCAATCAGCCCCAGCATTTT.

The rearrangement links TRBV7-8 to TRBJ2-1; 10 bases are a match to TRBD2. Germline V gene data show CDR1 as SGHVS and CDR2 as FQNEAQ. This CDR3 contains 16 residues. V was clipped by 5 bases and J by 7 bases; unmatched bases: 11. The CDR3 coding sequence is TGTGCCAGCAGCGGAGCCGGGACTAGCGTATCGAATGAGCAGTTCTTC. Translation gives CASSGAGTSVSNEQFF.

The V and J genes are TRBV14 and TRBJ1-3; D not certain. V was pared by 0 bases and J by 8 bases, with 11 bases between. The CDR3 extends over 14 amino acids. Germline CDR1 SGHDN, CDR2 FVKESK. The CDR3 bases are TGTGCCAGCAGCCAAGATGCCGGACTTGACACCATATATTTT. This sequence encodes CASSQDAGLDTIYF.

The table lists this clonotype with many counts. The chain carries TRBV3-1 and TRBJ2-1; 9 positions agree with TRBD2. Germline values: CDR1 LGHDT, CDR2 YNNKEL (reference sequence). The CDR3 consists of 15 residues. The J segment lost 7 bases and the V segment lost 4 bases, leaving 8 bases of the junction unmatched. The CDR3 nucleotides read TGTGCCAGCAGCCTGGTAGCGGGAGAGGGTAATGAGCAGTTCTTC. It is translated as CASSLVAGEGNEQFF.

This clonotype was found a few times. The chain couples TRBV7-2 to TRBJ1-2, with D uncertain. Per the germline V gene, CDR1 is SGHTA and CDR2 is FQGNSA. The CDR3 runs 13 residues. Trimming shortened V by 0 bases and J by 4 bases, and 6 bases separated the two germline ends. The CDR3 coding sequence is TGTGCCAGCAGCTTAGCGCACAGCTATGGCTACACCTTC. It specifies CASSLAHSYGYTF.

This rearrangement joins TRBV30 to TRBJ1-6; a possible D gene is TRBD1 (5 bases). The V end lost 8 bases, the J end lost 7 bases, and 12 bases lay between the germline ends. Per germline, CDR1 GTSNPN and CDR2 SVGIG (reference sequence). The CDR3 consists of 12 residues. The CDR3 nucleotides are TGTGCCCCCGCTCCAGGGAATTCACCCCTCCACTTT. Amino acid sequence: CAPAPGNSPLHF.

Note on this clonotype: This may be a read error, as it is one base from a much larger clone. CDR3 sequence (DNA): TGTGCCAGCAGCTTAGGCGGAGACTCCCCCGAGCAGTACTTC. Translating gives CASSLGGDSPEQYF. The chain has TRBV7-2 and TRBJ2-7; D unclear. CDR1 and CDR2 (germline): SGHTA, FQGNSA. There are 14 residues in the CDR3. V lost 1 base and J lost 6, with 13 bases in between.

This clonotype was seen repeatedly, ten times or more. V and J are TRBV20-1 and TRBJ1-2; 7 bases are shared with TRBD1. The CDR3 runs 12 residues. V gave up 5 bases and J gave up 7 bases; unmatched junction bases: 7. Germline lookup yields CDR1 DFQATT and CDR2 SNEGSKA (reference sequence). CDR3 sequence: CSAPTGTGGYTF. In DNA, the CDR3 is TGCAGTGCTCCGACAGGGACCGGTGGCTACACCTTC.